One sample yielded the 29 T cell receptor beta chains listed below, sequenced in a study of T cells in Graves' hyperthyroidism and ophthalmopathy. RNA transcripts gave rise to amplified TCR beta CDR3 regions. The TCR CDR3 was amplified in a first-round RT-PCR using the HTBI primer set. TCRdb re-derived calls from the multiplex PCR reads in MiXCR, one entry per CDR3 protein. The table has 300,000 to 450,000 distinct CDR3 sequences, roughly 15% seen once; the top ten hold 34%. Sequenced input: blood. These receptors were collected from a woman aged 25 to 39 with Graves' hyperthyroidism that later progressed to Graves' ophthalmopathy.

This clonotype was observed a few times. V and J are TRBV7-6 and TRBJ1-1, with a possible D match to TRBD1 (6 bases). The CDR3 has 14 residues. CDR1 and CDR2 from the germline V gene are SGHVS and FNYEAQ. The ends were cut back, 3 bases at V and 4 bases at J, with 12 bases in the middle. Here the CDR3 reads CASSFGGPSTEAFF. The DNA of the CDR3 is TGTGCCAGCAGCTTTGGGGGGCCGAGCACTGAAGCTTTCTTT.

This clonotype was detected ten times or more. The chain employs TRBV29-1 and TRBJ2-5; D is possibly TRBD2 (5 bases). Germline V lookup: CDR1 SQVTM, CDR2 ANQGSEA. Between the trimmed V and J ends, which lost 6 bases and 5 bases, there was a span of 13 bases. The CDR3 loop spans 12 amino acids. Here the CDR3 DNA reads TGCAGCGTCCACCCTAGAGGGGAGACCCAGTACTTC. Protein: CSVHPRGETQYF.

This clonotype was found a few times. V usage is TRBV5-8 and J usage is TRBJ2-5; D is uncertain. Trimming pared 1 base from V and 10 bases from J, leaving 14 bases between. The CDR3 loop spans 13 amino acids. Germline V CDR1 and CDR2: SGHTS, YDEGEE. The CDR3 here is CASSLSLPRIQYF. The CDR3 DNA sequence: TGTGCCAGCAGCTTGAGTTTACCTCGAATCCAGTACTTC.

The sample holds many counts of this clonotype. The chain couples TRBV30 to TRBJ1-5, with TRBD1 matching over 8 bases. Per germline, CDR1 GTSNPN and CDR2 SVGIG (reference sequence). The CDR3 consists of 15 residues. V dropped 0 bases and J dropped 5; count of bases not matched to a gene: 6. CDR3 protein: CAWSVGTGSDQPQHF. As DNA, the CDR3 is TGTGCCTGGAGTGTAGGGACAGGCTCAGATCAGCCCCAGCATTTT. Using reference TRBV30 and TRBJ1-5 for the parts outside the CDR3, the full variable domain is SQTIHQWPATLVQPVGSPLSLECTVEGTSNPNLYWYRQAAGRGLQLLFYSVGIGQISSEVPQNLSASRPQDRQFILSSKKLLLSDSGFYLCAWSVGTGSDQPQHFGDGTRLSIL.

This clonotype came up a few times. V is TRBV5-1 and J is TRBJ2-7, with D possibly called TRBD1 or TRBD2 (7 bases each). The CDR3 spans 16 residues. Trimming stripped 4 bases from V and 6 bases from J, with 23 bases between. CDR1 and CDR2 (germline): SGHRS, YFSETQ. CDR3 nucleotide sequence: TGCGCCAGCAGCCCCACGAGGTCAGGGGGGGGTCGCGAGCAGTACTTC. Protein product: CASSPTRSGGGREQYF.

The table lists this clonotype with many counts. This chain connects TRBV2 to TRBJ1-3; 7 bases are shared with TRBD1. In germline, CDR1 is SNHLY, CDR2 FYNNEI. The CDR3 totals 14 residues. The junction had 4 bases not matched to a gene; V was cut back by 6 bases and J by 2 bases. The CDR3 sequence: CASSPQGAGNTIYF. The DNA of the CDR3 is TGTGCCAGCAGCCCGCAGGGGGCTGGAAACACCATATATTTT.

This clonotype appeared many times. This chain joins TRBV2 and TRBJ2-1; 7 bases map to TRBD1. This CDR3 is built from 13 residues. V lost 6 bases, J lost 6 bases, and 5 bases stayed unmatched. CDR1 is SNHLY and CDR2 is FYNNEI in the germline V gene. The CDR3 here is CASSAQGLNEQFF. In nucleotides, the CDR3 is TGTGCCAGCAGCGCACAGGGGCTCAATGAGCAGTTCTTC.

V usage is TRBV27 and J usage is TRBJ2-3; 7 nucleotides match TRBD2. This CDR3 spans 18 amino acids. Unmatched junction bases numbered 13, after V lost 2 bases and J lost 2 bases. CDR1 and CDR2 from the germline V gene are MNHEY and SMNVEV (reference sequence). CDR3: CASSLLREGLADTDTQYF. The CDR3 region has the DNA TGTGCCAGCAGTTTACTCAGGGAAGGGCTAGCGGACACAGATACGCAGTATTTT.

This clonotype was observed many times. This sequence joins TRBV29-1 and TRBJ2-7, with 10 bases identical to TRBD1. The CDR3 contains 14 residues. After removal of 6 bases from V and 6 bases from J, the junction contained 11 bases not matched to a gene. Germline V CDR1 and CDR2: SQVTM, ANQGSEA. This CDR3 reads CSVRPWDRGIEQYF. The DNA for the CDR3 is TGCAGCGTAAGGCCTTGGGACAGGGGAATCGAGCAGTACTTC.

About this clonotype: This may be a read error, as it is one base from a much larger clone. This chain joins TRBV15 and TRBJ2-1; 7 bases align to TRBD2. In germline, CDR1 is LNHNV, CDR2 YYDKDF (reference sequence). CDR3 size: 16 residues. CDR3 DNA: TGTGCCACCAGCAGATTCGGCGGGAGCTCCTACAATAAGCAGTTCTTC. It specifies CATSRFGGSSYNKQFF.

V and J are TRBV25-1 and TRBJ1-4, with D perhaps matching TRBD1 (5 bases). Germline CDR1 is MGHDK and CDR2 is SYGVNS. V lost 4 bases, J lost 7 bases, and 19 bases lay in between. The CDR3 is 16 residues long. CDR3 sequence (DNA): TGTGCCAGCAGTGCCTACGGGACCTCGGGGGGTGAAAAACTGTTTTTT. Translated: CASSAYGTSGGEKLFF.

This clonotype was seen a handful of times. The V gene is TRBV7-9, the J gene TRBJ1-2; D is unresolved. This CDR3 has 14 residues. Germline assignment: CDR1 SEHNR and CDR2 FQNEAQ (reference sequence). Trimming shortened V by 3 bases and J by 0 bases, and 8 bases separated the two germline ends. The CDR3: CASSFSGANYGYTF. In DNA form, the CDR3 reads TGTGCCAGCAGCTTTTCAGGTGCTAACTATGGCTACACCTTC.

V usage is TRBV6-2 or TRBV6-3 and J usage is TRBJ1-5; the match to TRBD1 covers 8 bases. The trim removed 7 bases at V and 4 bases at J, leaving 9 bases unmatched. The CDR3 spans 15 residues. Germline V gene data show CDR1 as MNHEY and CDR2 as SVGEGT. The CDR3 reads CASNFQGAFNQPQHF. CDR3 in DNA: TGTGCCAGCAATTTCCAGGGGGCGTTTAATCAGCCCCAGCATTTT.

This clonotype was seen at least ten times. The chain employs TRBV5-1 and TRBJ2-7; 8 nucleotides line up with TRBD2. The CDR3 length is 15 residues. Germline trimming cut 2 bases from V and 0 bases from J; bases unmatched to any gene: 4. CDR1 SGHRS and CDR2 YFSETQ come from the germline V gene. The CDR3 loop reads CASSFTSGGSYEQYF. In DNA, the CDR3 is TGCGCCAGCAGCTTCACTAGCGGAGGCTCCTACGAGCAGTACTTC. Using reference TRBV5-1 and TRBJ2-7 for the parts outside the CDR3, the full variable domain is KAGVTQTPRYLIKTRGQQVTLSCSPISGHRSVSWYQQTPGQGLQFLFEYFSETQRNKGNFPGRFSGRQFSNSRSEMNVSTLELGDSALYLCASSFTSGGSYEQYFGPGTRLTVT.

This clonotype was observed many times. The J gene is TRBJ2-4, the V gene TRBV29-1; D is unresolved. The germline V gene has CDR1 SQVTM and CDR2 ANQGSEA. This CDR3 is 14 amino acids long. The V end lost 4 bases, the J end lost 1 base, and 11 bases lay between the germline ends. Here the CDR3 DNA reads TGCAGCGTTGTACCAGGTGGGGCCAAAAACATTCAGTACTTC. Translated: CSVVPGGAKNIQYF.

J is TRBJ2-3 and V is TRBV10-3; D unclear. Trimming stripped 1 base from V and 5 bases from J, with 10 bases between. CDR3 length: 14 amino acids. Germline values: CDR1 ENHRY, CDR2 SYGVKD. The CDR3 protein is CAISELGSRDTQYF. The CDR3 DNA follows: TGTGCCATCAGTGAGTTGGGATCTAGAGATACGCAGTATTTT.

Ten or more counts support this clonotype. The J gene is TRBJ2-3, the V gene TRBV7-9; 8 nucleotides line up with TRBD2. CDR3 size: 16 residues. The ends lost 5 bases at V and 0 bases at J; junction bases unmatched: 7. CDR1 and CDR2 (germline): SEHNR, FQNEAQ (reference sequence). CDR3 coding DNA: TGTGCCAGCAGCAAGCGAGCGGGGGATAGCACAGATACGCAGTATTTT. It is translated as CASSKRAGDSTDTQYF.

This clonotype was recorded a few times. This chain connects TRBV4-1 to TRBJ2-7, with 7 bases aligning to TRBD1. V gave up 4 bases and J gave up 4 bases; unmatched junction bases: 7. In germline, CDR1 is MGHRA, CDR2 YSYEKL. The CDR3 sequence is 14 residues long. CDR3 loop: CASSLTGESYEQYF. The CDR3, as DNA: TGCGCCAGCAGCCTTACAGGGGAGTCTTACGAGCAGTACTTC.

V gene TRBV3-1 combines with J gene TRBJ1-2, with D unresolved. The CDR3 contains 11 residues. CDR1 and CDR2 from the germline V gene are LGHDT and YNNKEL (reference sequence). The ends were cut back, 1 base at V and 7 bases at J, with 4 bases in the middle. CDR3 amino acids: CASSQVGGYTF. CDR3 nucleotides: TGTGCCAGCAGCCAAGTGGGTGGCTACACCTTC.

V is TRBV20-1 and J is TRBJ2-5; tentative D call: TRBD2 (5 bases). This CDR3 has 15 amino acids. Germline V CDR1 and CDR2: DFQATT, SNEGSKA (reference sequence). The V and J ends lost 0 bases and 3 bases respectively, with 14 bases between them. The CDR3 loop is CSARDSPGNKETQYF. DNA of the CDR3: TGCAGTGCTAGAGATAGCCCCGGGAATAAAGAGACCCAGTACTTC.

This clonotype was seen a handful of times. This chain links TRBV4-1 with TRBJ1-1, with D perhaps TRBD1 (5 bases). The CDR3 is made up of 17 amino acids. V shed 2 bases and J shed 3 bases, with 19 bases lying between them. The germline V gene encodes CDR1 MGHRA and CDR2 YSYEKL. CDR3 sequence (DNA): TGCGCCAGCAGCCAACCCCGGGCGGGGCGTAGGGACACTGAAGCTTTCTTT. It specifies CASSQPRAGRRDTEAFF.

Comments on this clonotype: A clone one base away is much larger, so this may be a read error. The chain uses TRBV5-6 and TRBJ1-2; D is ambiguous. Trimming took 3 bases from V and 2 from J, leaving 17 bases between them. CDR3 length: 16 residues. Per germline, CDR1 SGHDT and CDR2 YYEEEE. CDR3 residues: CASSSWNRGANYGYTF. The CDR3 DNA is TGTGCCAGCAGCTCTTGGAACCGCGGCGCCAACTATGGCTACACCTTC. The full variable domain, its missing parts supplied by reference TRBV5-6 and TRBJ1-2, is DAGVTQSPTHLIKTRGQQVTLRCSPKSGHDTVSWYQQALGQGPQFIFQYYEEEERQRGNFPDRFSGHQFPNYSSELNVNALLLGDSALYLCASSSWNRGANYGYTFGSGTRLTVV.

The rearrangement joins TRBV25-1 to TRBJ1-1; D is unresolved. The CDR3 is made up of 12 amino acids. The V gene lost 0 bases and the J gene lost 10 bases, with 9 bases spanning the gap. Germline-derived CDR1 and CDR2 are MGHDK and SYGVNS. The CDR3 DNA reads TGTGCCAGCAGTGAATATCGGGGAGGAGCTTTCTTT. The encoded protein is CASSEYRGGAFF.

Only a few counts were recorded for this clonotype. J is TRBJ2-2 and V is TRBV4-2; D ambiguous. The CDR3 has 14 residues. V lost 1 base, J lost 4 bases, and 7 bases lay in between. Germline CDR1 LGHNA, CDR2 YNFKEQ. CDR3 DNA: TGTGCCAGCAGCCAAGTTCTAGGCACCGGGGAGCTGTTTTTT. This gives the protein CASSQVLGTGELFF.

This clonotype has ten or more counts. The chain links TRBV7-9 to TRBJ2-1; D is undetermined. V was trimmed by 5 bases and J by 8 bases, leaving 10 bases between them. The CDR3 totals 12 residues. Germline assignment: CDR1 SEHNR and CDR2 FQNEAQ (reference sequence). The CDR3 spells CASSQGGDEQFF. The CDR3 DNA sequence: TGTGCCAGCAGCCAAGGTGGCGATGAGCAGTTCTTC.

This chain connects TRBV29-1 to TRBJ2-5; the D gene is possibly TRBD1 (6 bases). Germline-derived CDR1 and CDR2 are SQVTM and ANQGSEA. This CDR3 region has 14 residues. The germline V and J ends were trimmed by 7 bases and 5 bases, with 20 bases remaining between them. For the CDR3, the DNA is TGCAGCGGACACAGGGAAAATGGCGGGGAGACCCAGTACTTC. Amino acid sequence: CSGHRENGGETQYF.

The chain has TRBV28 and TRBJ2-2, with 7 bases matching TRBD1. The CDR3 is 14 residues long. The germline V gene has CDR1 MDHEN and CDR2 SYDVKM. J gave up 6 bases and V 5 bases, and 6 bases lay outside the gene matches. DNA of the CDR3: TGTGCCAGCAGTCGCTCGGACAGGCCCGGGGAGCTGTTTTTT. This translates into CASSRSDRPGELFF.

This clonotype was detected only a few times. The chain joins TRBV4-1 to TRBJ2-2, with 9 nucleotides matching TRBD1. Germline V CDR1 and CDR2: MGHRA, YSYEKL. This CDR3 region has 17 residues. The V segment lost 2 bases and the J segment 6 bases; nucleotides outside the gene matches: 10. The CDR3 coding sequence is TGCGCCAGCAGCCAAATTGGGGACAGGGTAGGGGCCGGGGAGCTGTTTTTT. Amino acid sequence: CASSQIGDRVGAGELFF.

Concerning this clonotype itself: This may arise from a read error, as a much more abundant clone is one base away. This rearrangement joins TRBV7-2 to TRBJ2-5; no clear D gene. Germline V gene data show CDR1 as SGHTA and CDR2 as FQGNSA. The CDR3 has 13 residues. Trimming left V 5 bases short and J 1 base short, with 8 bases between. Here the CDR3 DNA reads TGTGCCAGCAGCGCGGCATCCCAAGAGACCCAGTACTTC. Translation: CASSAASQETQYF.